This TCR beta chain was found in a study of graft-versus-host responses after intestinal transplantation. Study details: Each transplant was multivisceral, liver-intestinal, or isolated intestinal. The whole recipient group had anti-thymocyte globulin induction followed by tacrolimus and steroids for two to four years. Whole-study findings and limits: Early declines in HvG clones that occurred post-transplant were associated with peak circulating GvH clone levels.

The data were produced by immunoSEQ multiplex PCR, yet TCRdb's version contains in-frame clones alone and is incomplete. The table lists 100,000 to 140,000 clones, 87% of them singletons. With regard to this clone: The antigen remains undetermined.

With 5 bases removed from V and 3 bases from J, the gap between germline ends came to 13 bases. The CDR3 contains 14 residues. The V gene's germline CDR1 is MNHEY and CDR2 SMNVEV (reference sequence). The receptor comes from a human donor who was the organ donor for an intestinal transplant. This chain connects TRBV27 to TRBJ1-2; tentative D call: TRBD1 (6 bases). The sequences come from unstimulated CD4+ T cells sorted from spleen or lymph node cells, collected before transplant. The CDR3 DNA reads as TGTGCCAGCAGTGGAACAGGGCGCCACTATGGCTACACCTTC. It yields the protein CASSGTGRHYGYTF.